This T cell receptor (beta chain) comes out of a study of blood T cells in healthy people across ages (dated by TCRdb to the mid-2010s). A note on the overall study: Template switching captured roughly one uniquely barcoded TCR beta cDNA molecule per two T cells in model experiments. Donors of different ages were randomly distributed across sequencing lanes to avoid experimental bias. The donors were split into four age groups: young (average about 16 years), middle-aged (around 40), aged (over 55) and long-lived (roughly 86). The study analyzed two additional independent replicas of 1 million unique cDNA reads from the same blood draw for two donors, one aged 18 to 30 and one aged 80 or older. Age-related changes in TCR beta repertoire diversity were measured in the study by deep sequencing normalized with unique cDNA molecular identifiers. The full study reports these points: Because the CMV infection status of the donors was unknown, age-related changes in expanded clonotypes may potentially have been confounded. Conclusive comparison of naive and antigen-experienced compartments was prevented by the profiling of bulk unsorted PBMCs. There was a strong correlation between observed TCR beta diversity and the percentage of naive T cells measured by flow cytometry. As age increased, observed TCR beta diversity per million T cells dropped in a roughly linear way, and a significant reduction was already evident by age 40. Estimates of total diversity based on one million sequenced T cells were regarded as lower bounds and as underestimates. The long-lived group showed more naive CD4+ T cells, fewer expanded clones and increased TCR diversity than the aged group, suggesting age selection.

Receptor libraries were prepared by 5' RACE. The listed sequencing device is Illumina HiSeq 2500. A second about 7 to 11 cycle PCR used a sample-barcoded 5' primer and a J-beta primer mix. A unique molecular identifier was introduced onto each TCR beta cDNA molecule by a template-switch 5' adaptor carrying 12 random nucleotides. At least 2.5 million CDR3-containing paired-end reads were obtained from each sample. First-strand cDNA synthesis was performed from all RNA using the Mint cDNA synthesis kit, with priming by a TRBC-specific oligonucleotide. Following uracil-DNA glycosylase treatment, a first 18-cycle PCR with universal primers M1SS and BC2_uni_R was performed on all cDNA. From the authors' description of their analysis: For normalization, 1 million high-quality reads were randomly selected from each sample, with every read carrying a distinct molecular identifier. Instead of being binned into consensus sequences, reads that shared molecular identifiers were thrown out. MiTCR, run with a Q25 quality threshold and the strictest error-elimination algorithm, handled CDR3 identification, clonotype clustering and error correction. A nonparametric unseen species model with Euler transformation was used to estimate lower-bound total TCR beta diversity. TCRdb's own reprocessing of the public reads used fastp at Q25 and MiXCR and kept productive beta chains. Records with the same CDR3 protein are collapsed into one entry carrying the most frequent genes and DNA. TCRdb's processing, not the authors' own work, is the source of the V and J calls. Recorded for this sample are 920,000 or so distinct CDR3 sequences; over 35% of them occurred a single time. Approximately 20% of the sample belongs to the ten largest clones.

V drops 5 bases and J drops 0 bases, leaving 18 bases in between. CDR1 and CDR2 (SGHVS, FQNEAQ) derive from the germline V gene. The CDR3 runs 17 amino acids, cysteine and phenylalanine included. CDR3 DNA only is kept here, 51 bases in frame from base 1. This clonotype has more than one count but fewer than ten. Its antigen is unknown. No base quality information exists; no much larger clone differs at one position. The donors were some 39 Caucasian individuals from Russia, aged roughly 6 to 100 years, who were systemically healthy. Ten milliliters of peripheral blood were drawn from each donor into EDTA-treated Vacutainer tubes. Ficoll-Paque density-gradient centrifugation was used to isolate PBMCs, with at least 6 million per sample. Total RNA, at least 6 micrograms per sample, was extracted from PBMCs with Trizol reagent. For every donor, flow cytometry on a PBMC aliquot measured the percentage of naive CD45RAhigh/CD27high T cells.

Recombination connected TRBV7-8 to TRBJ2-3; the best D guess is TRBD1, with 6 bases matching. This clonotype originated in a woman aged 55-75 years in good health. Sequencing used blood. CDR3 loop: CASSPPEVDSSTDTQYF. Here is the DNA: TGTGCCAGCAGCCCGCCGGAGGTGGACAGCAGCACAGATACGCAGTATTTT.